The source of this T cell receptor (beta chain) is a study of T cells after posttransplantation cyclophosphamide. Study conclusions and caveats: Later post-transplant blood repertoires were often dominated by donor CD8+ memory clones. Recipient CMV seropositivity and CMV reactivation strongly tracked TRB clonality.

This clone appeared many times. Its antigen remains unknown. TCRdb's copy holds only in-frame clones and misses some; the assay was immunoSEQ multiplex PCR. The profile covers approximately 31,000 clones, none occurring a single time. CDR1 is SGHNT and CDR2 is YYREEE in the germline V gene (reference sequence). The CDR3 covers 15 residues. Trimming took off 4 bases at V and 5 bases at J, with 18 bases between the two ends. The chain combines TRBV5-4 with TRBJ1-1; tentatively, D is TRBD1 (6 bases). Sequencing used PBMCs. The clonotype comes from a woman younger than 45 in good health and a related stem cell transplant donor. In nucleotides, the CDR3 is TGTGCCAGCAGCCTTAAACAGGGTTTGGCGACTGAAGCTTTCTTT. Translation gives CASSLKQGLATEAFF.